The 31 T cell receptor beta chains reported below all come from one sample, sequenced in a study of long-term antiretroviral therapy in people with HIV. Samples were assayed with immunoSEQ v3.0 at survey level. TCRdb keeps only in-frame clones here, not all; method: immunoSEQ multiplex PCR. Counted here are around 31,000 clones, 80% to 90% occurring once; the ten biggest clones make up approximately 3.8%. Sequences were derived from unsorted PBMCs, sampled 0.8 years before starting antiretroviral therapy. The receptors shown here come from a man aged 18-30 years with HIV.

The chain is built from TRBV11-1 and TRBJ1-1; D remains unclear. The germline gives CDR1 SGHAT, CDR2 FQDESV (reference sequence). V lost 5 bases to trimming and J lost 6 bases, with 13 bases between them. The CDR3 totals 13 residues. The CDR3 region has the DNA TGTGCCAGCAGCAGGTTTGGAAGGGCTGAAGCTTTCTTT. The encoded protein is CASSRFGRAEAFF.

The chain combines TRBV6-1 with TRBJ2-4, with D maybe TRBD1 (6 bases). Germline CDR1 reads MNHNS; CDR2 reads SASEGT. Trimming pared 4 bases from V and 7 bases from J, leaving 8 bases between. This CDR3 contains 12 residues. In DNA, the CDR3 is TGTGCCAGCAGTGCGCAGGGGAACATTCAGTACTTC. Translation gives CASSAQGNIQYF.

The chain uses TRBV6-1 and TRBJ1-1; D unresolved. V was cut by 3 bases and J by 1 base, with 9 bases left in between. The CDR3 runs 14 residues. CDR1 and CDR2 from the germline V gene are MNHNS and SASEGT. CDR3 DNA sequence: TGTGCCAGCAGTGAGGGGTGGGAGAACACTGAAGCTTTCTTT. It yields the protein CASSEGWENTEAFF.

This chain joins TRBV5-6 and TRBJ1-1, with D perhaps TRBD1 (5 bases). The germline V gene encodes CDR1 SGHDT and CDR2 YYEEEE. There are 14 residues in the CDR3. V was pared by 2 bases and J by 4 bases, with 12 bases between. The CDR3 sequence is CASSFVIGGTEAFF. As DNA, the CDR3 is TGTGCCAGCAGCTTTGTCATTGGGGGCACTGAAGCTTTCTTT.

The CDR3 spells CASSIRMNQPQHF. CDR3 DNA: TGTGCCAGTAGTATCCGGATGAATCAGCCCCAGCATTTT. V is TRBV19 and J is TRBJ1-5; D gene ambiguous. This CDR3 has 13 amino acids. Germline CDR1 reads LNHDA; CDR2 reads SQIVND (reference sequence). Trimming pared 3 bases from V and 4 bases from J, leaving 7 bases between.

This clone was seen a single time. This chain joins TRBV14 and TRBJ1-1; possible D gene TRBD1, 6 bases. CDR1 and CDR2 (germline): SGHDN, FVKESK. This CDR3 is 15 amino acids long. V gave up 4 bases and J gave up 4 bases, with 16 bases separating them. CDR3 sequence reads: CASSLQGAVSTEAFF. The CDR3 DNA reads as TGTGCCAGCAGCCTACAGGGCGCCGTCTCCACTGAAGCTTTCTTT.

J is TRBJ2-7 and V is TRBV20-1; D is perhaps TRBD2 (6 bases). CDR3 length equals 11 residues. Germline V gene data show CDR1 as DFQATT and CDR2 as SNEGSKA (reference sequence). V lost 6 bases to trimming and J lost 6 bases, with 12 bases between them. This CDR3 reads CSARTIVEQYF. The CDR3 nucleotides are TGCAGTGCCAGGACTATTGTCGAGCAGTACTTC.

The V gene is TRBV6-5, the J gene TRBJ2-5, with 8 bases identical to TRBD2. Trimming took 7 bases from V and 1 from J; bases not matched to a gene: 2. Per the germline V gene, CDR1 is MNHEY and CDR2 is SVGAGI. The CDR3 totals 13 residues. In nucleotides, the CDR3 is TGTGCCAGCACCGGGACTAGCCAAGAGACCCAGTACTTC. Protein: CASTGTSQETQYF.

The CDR3 sequence: CASSIGPGNEQFF. The CDR3 region has the DNA TGTGCCAGTAGTATAGGGCCAGGAAATGAGCAGTTCTTC. J is TRBJ2-1 and V is TRBV19; D gene ambiguous. The CDR3 totals 13 residues. The germline V gene encodes CDR1 LNHDA and CDR2 SQIVND (reference sequence). V gave up 1 base and J gave up 7 bases, with 8 bases separating them.

This sequence joins TRBV4-2 and TRBJ2-7, with D unresolved. With 0 bases removed from V and 5 bases from J, the gap between germline ends came to 11 bases. Per the germline V gene, CDR1 is LGHNA and CDR2 is YNFKEQ. CDR3 size: 14 residues. The chain's CDR3 is CASSQESLRDEQYF. DNA of the CDR3: TGTGCCAGCAGCCAAGAGTCACTTCGGGACGAGCAGTACTTC.

The CDR3 loop is CASSTSGGNTIYF. The CDR3 DNA reads as TGTGCCAGCAGCACGTCCGGGGGAAACACCATATATTTT. The chain recombines TRBV7-3 with TRBJ1-3; D is uncertain. Germline CDR1 reads SGHTA; CDR2 reads FQGTGA. Trimming removed 5 bases at V and 4 bases at J, with 9 bases between. The CDR3 loop spans 13 amino acids.

The chain joins TRBV6-5 to TRBJ1-2; D remains unclear. The germline CDR1 and CDR2 sequences are MNHEY and SVGAGI. V lost 4 bases to trimming and J lost 11 bases, with 14 bases between them. The CDR3 loop spans 12 amino acids. CDR3 bases: TGTGCCAGCAGTTTCGGAGGTGAAGGATACACCTTC. Translated, it gives CASSFGGEGYTF.

About this clone itself: Distinct nucleotide sequences in the sample also encode this CDR3. This rearrangement joins TRBV5-4 to TRBJ1-1; D uncertain. Germline V lookup: CDR1 SGHNT, CDR2 YYREEE (reference sequence). The CDR3 is 13 amino acids. V was clipped by 0 bases and J by 1 base, with 4 bases between them. The DNA for the CDR3 is TGTGCCAGCAGCTTGGACTCGAACACTGAAGCTTTCTTT. Translated, it gives CASSLDSNTEAFF.

By frequency in the sample, this clone is medium-sized. V and J are TRBV7-3 and TRBJ2-1, with 7 positions matching TRBD2. Trimming cost V 6 bases and J 10 bases; bases outside gene matches: 18. Per germline, CDR1 SGHTA and CDR2 FQGTGA. The CDR3 contains 16 residues. Here the CDR3 reads CASRNTILGGSNEQFF. The DNA for the CDR3 is TGTGCCAGCAGGAATACAATCCTAGGCGGGAGTAACGAGCAGTTCTTC.

This sequence joins TRBV5-1 and TRBJ1-1; D not certain. The germline V gene encodes CDR1 SGHRS and CDR2 YFSETQ. V lost 0 bases, J lost 1 base, and 7 bases lay in between. This CDR3 is 14 amino acids long. The CDR3 region has the DNA TGCGCCAGCAGCTTGGGACTGGGGAACACTGAAGCTTTCTTT. The encoded protein is CASSLGLGNTEAFF.

This clone is medium-sized by share. The rearrangement links TRBV7-9 to TRBJ1-2; D call uncertain. The CDR3 extends over 11 amino acids. The V gene's germline CDR1 is SEHNR and CDR2 FQNEAQ (reference sequence). V was shortened by 3 bases and J by 8 bases, with 7 bases between the two germline ends. CDR3 in amino acids: CASSFQTGYTF. In nucleotides, the CDR3 is TGTGCCAGCAGCTTTCAGACCGGCTACACCTTC.

The chain is built from TRBV10-3 and TRBJ1-2; D uncertain. This CDR3 is built from 12 residues. Looked up from germline, CDR1 is ENHRY and CDR2 is SYGVKD. The ends were cut back, 9 bases at V and 7 bases at J, with 15 bases in the middle. The CDR3 is CAILDLMGGYTF. CDR3 sequence (DNA): TGTGCCATACTTGACCTTATGGGTGGCTACACCTTC.

The J gene is TRBJ2-5, the V gene TRBV5-6, with D tentatively TRBD2 (7 bases). CDR3 size: 13 residues. Between the trimmed V and J ends, which lost 1 base and 5 bases, there was a span of 9 bases. The germline CDR1 and CDR2 sequences are SGHDT and YYEEEE. The CDR3 region has the DNA TGTGCCAGCAGCTTGAGGGGGGGGGAGACCCAGTACTTC. Translated: CASSLRGGETQYF.

This clone turned up a few times. The rearrangement joins TRBV9 to TRBJ2-7; D might be TRBD1 (6 bases). CDR1 and CDR2 from the germline V gene are SGDLS and YYNGEE. The CDR3 consists of 11 residues. Trimming removed 7 bases from V and 5 bases from J, with 10 bases in between. CDR3 loop: CASGGQDEQYF. CDR3 bases: TGTGCCAGCGGGGGCCAGGACGAGCAGTACTTC.

V and J are TRBV5-1 and TRBJ2-1, with TRBD2 matching 10 bases. V lost 3 bases to trimming and J lost 6 bases; unmatched junction nucleotides: 9. The germline V gene has CDR1 SGHRS and CDR2 YFSETQ. This CDR3 contains 16 residues. The CDR3 protein is CASSYGGTSGANEQFF. The CDR3 DNA sequence: TGCGCCAGCAGCTATGGCGGAACTAGCGGGGCCAATGAGCAGTTCTTC.

The chain has TRBV30 and TRBJ1-1; D gene unclear. Germline values: CDR1 GTSNPN, CDR2 SVGIG (reference sequence). The CDR3 runs 12 residues. Trimming removed 0 bases from V and 11 bases from J, with 13 bases in between. The DNA of the CDR3 is TGTGCCTGGAGTGTAGAGCCCCAGGAGGCTTTCTTT. Encoded protein: CAWSVEPQEAFF. Filled out from reference TRBV30 and TRBJ1-1, the complete variable domain reads SQTIHQWPATLVQPVGSPLSLECTVEGTSNPNLYWYRQAAGRGLQLLFYSVGIGQISSEVPQNLSASRPQDRQFILSSKKLLLSDSGFYLCAWSVEPQEAFFGQGTRLTVV.

This clone occurred a few times. The V call is TRBV6-5, the J call TRBJ2-7; D gene ambiguous. This CDR3 contains 13 residues. From germline, CDR1 is MNHEY and CDR2 SVGAGI. Trimming pared 4 bases from V and 0 bases from J, leaving 7 bases between. CDR3 DNA sequence: TGTGCCAGCAGTTCCAGTAACTCCTACGAGCAGTACTTC. Its protein is CASSSSNSYEQYF.

V usage is TRBV5-6 and J usage is TRBJ1-2; D remains unclear. CDR1 and CDR2 from the germline V gene are SGHDT and YYEEEE. V dropped 8 bases and J dropped 4 bases, with 9 bases sitting between them. This CDR3 region has 11 residues. The CDR3 DNA follows: TGTGCCAGTAGGACGGCCTATGGCTACACCTTC. Its translation is CASRTAYGYTF. The full variable domain, in which reference TRBV5-6 and TRBJ1-2 provide the parts outside the CDR3, is DAGVTQSPTHLIKTRGQQVTLRCSPKSGHDTVSWYQQALGQGPQFIFQYYEEEERQRGNFPDRFSGHQFPNYSSELNVNALLLGDSALYLCASRTAYGYTFGSGTRLTVV.

The rearrangement uses TRBV13 and TRBJ1-5; D is ambiguous. CDR3 length: 14 amino acids. Trimming left V 0 bases short and J 11 bases short, with 14 bases between. Germline CDR1 and CDR2: PRHDT and FYEKMQ (reference sequence). CDR3 sequence (DNA): TGTGCCAGCAGCTTAGGAGGACCGCTTCGGGCCCAGCATTTT. This encodes CASSLGGPLRAQHF.

The gene calls are TRBV5-4 and TRBJ1-1; 7 nucleotides align to TRBD1. V lost 4 bases, J lost 4 bases, and 7 bases stayed unmatched. CDR1 and CDR2 from the germline V gene are SGHNT and YYREEE (reference sequence). The CDR3 extends over 14 amino acids. CDR3 bases: TGTGCCAGCAGCATCTCGGAGGGGGCCACTGAAGCTTTCTTT. Its protein is CASSISEGATEAFF.

This sequence joins TRBV11-2 and TRBJ2-5; TRBD2 is a possible D gene (5 bases). V was cut by 7 bases and J by 1 base, with 10 bases left in between. Germline V CDR1 and CDR2: SGHAT, FQNNGV. This CDR3 comprises 13 residues. CDR3 protein: CASKASLQETQYF. DNA for the CDR3: TGTGCCAGCAAGGCTAGCCTCCAAGAGACCCAGTACTTC. The whole variable domain, remainder taken from reference TRBV11-2 and TRBJ2-5, is EAGVAQSPRYKIIEKRQSVAFWCNPISGHATLYWYQQILGQGPKLLIQFQNNGVVDDSQLPKDRFSAERLKGVDSTLKIQPAKLEDSAVYLCASKASLQETQYFGPGTRLLVL.

The J gene is TRBJ2-5, the V gene TRBV5-4; a weak D match, TRBD2 (6 bases). CDR1 is SGHNT, CDR2 YYREEE, per germline (reference sequence). V dropped 2 bases and J dropped 1 base, with 12 bases sitting between them. The CDR3 has 15 amino acids. The CDR3 DNA is TGTGCCAGCAGCTTTTTTCAGGGAGGCCAAGAGACCCAGTACTTC. This encodes CASSFFQGGQETQYF.

The chain links TRBV7-9 to TRBJ1-4; D is perhaps TRBD1 (5 bases). The V end was cut by 1 base, the J end by 0 bases, with 15 bases between. The V gene's germline CDR1 is SEHNR and CDR2 FQNEAQ (reference sequence). The CDR3 runs to 18 residues. In nucleotides, the CDR3 is TGTGCCAGCAGCTTAGAGGTTGGGTGGGACGCAACTAATGAAAAACTGTTTTTT. This encodes CASSLEVGWDATNEKLFF.

The chain employs TRBV7-9 and TRBJ2-2; either TRBD1 or TRBD2 may fit D (5 bases each). Trimming stripped 5 bases from V and 3 bases from J, with 16 bases between. The CDR3 length is 16 residues. The germline gives CDR1 SEHNR, CDR2 FQNEAQ (reference sequence). CDR3: CASSIKLGAYTGELFF. The CDR3 DNA reads TGTGCCAGCAGCATCAAACTCGGGGCCTACACCGGGGAGCTGTTTTTT.

This rearrangement joins TRBV30 to TRBJ2-5; D may be TRBD2 (6 bases). This CDR3 has 13 amino acids. The V gene's germline CDR1 is GTSNPN and CDR2 SVGIG (reference sequence). Trimming removed 3 bases from V and 11 bases from J, with 19 bases in between. DNA of the CDR3: TGTGCCTGGAGCCCCGGGACTCGGCAGGAGCAGTACTTC. Amino acid sequence: CAWSPGTRQEQYF.

The CDR3 nucleotides read TGTGCCACCAATCGACAGGGGGAGGAAGAGACCCAGTACTTC. Its translation is CATNRQGEEETQYF. V usage is TRBV15 and J usage is TRBJ2-5; 9 bases are a match to TRBD1. V dropped 7 bases and J dropped 3; count of bases not matched to a gene: 6. Per the germline V gene, CDR1 is LNHNV and CDR2 is YYDKDF (reference sequence). The CDR3 extends over 14 amino acids.